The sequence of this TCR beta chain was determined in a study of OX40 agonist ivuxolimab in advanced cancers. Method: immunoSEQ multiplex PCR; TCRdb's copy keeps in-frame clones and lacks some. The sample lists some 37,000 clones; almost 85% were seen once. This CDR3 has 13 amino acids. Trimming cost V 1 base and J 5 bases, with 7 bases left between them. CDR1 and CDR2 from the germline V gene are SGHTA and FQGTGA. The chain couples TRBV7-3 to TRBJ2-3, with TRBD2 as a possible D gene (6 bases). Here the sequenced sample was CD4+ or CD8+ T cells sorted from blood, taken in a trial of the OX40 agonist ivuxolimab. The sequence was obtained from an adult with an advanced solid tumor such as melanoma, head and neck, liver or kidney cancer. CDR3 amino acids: CASSLNGGDTQYF. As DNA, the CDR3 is TGTGCCAGCAGCTTAAACGGGGGAGATACGCAGTATTTT.